This TCR beta chain originates from a study of shared T cell receptors in the human thymus. This CDR3 is built from 15 residues. Trimming at V came to 5 bases and at J to 1 base, leaving 5 bases not matched to a gene. CDR1 and CDR2 from the germline V gene are MNHNS and SASEGT. Assay used: immunoSEQ multiplex PCR; TCRdb lists only in-frame clones, some missing. The table includes roughly 700,000 clones, around 89% detected once. The same sample was also studied in work on human thymus T cells.

This clonotype was sampled from a boy in the first two years of life with a congenital heart defect. The chain couples TRBV6-1 to TRBJ2-5; 9 bases fit TRBD1. Sequenced input: thymocytes. CDR3 sequence (DNA): TGTGCCAGCAGTCTCGGGGGACAGGGCCAAGAGACCCAGTACTTC. Its translation is CASSLGGQGQETQYF.